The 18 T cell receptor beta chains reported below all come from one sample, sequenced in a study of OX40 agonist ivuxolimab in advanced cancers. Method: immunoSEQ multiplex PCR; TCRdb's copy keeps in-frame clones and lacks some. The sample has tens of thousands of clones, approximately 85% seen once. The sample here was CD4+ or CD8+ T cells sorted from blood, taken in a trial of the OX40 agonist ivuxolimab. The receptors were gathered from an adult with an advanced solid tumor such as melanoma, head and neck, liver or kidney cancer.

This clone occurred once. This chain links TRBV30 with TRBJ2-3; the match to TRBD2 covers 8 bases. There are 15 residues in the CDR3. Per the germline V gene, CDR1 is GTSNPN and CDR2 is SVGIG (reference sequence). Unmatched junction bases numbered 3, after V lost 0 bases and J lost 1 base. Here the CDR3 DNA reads TGTGCCTGGAGTGTAGGTAGCGGGGGCACAGATACGCAGTATTTT. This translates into CAWSVGSGGTDTQYF.

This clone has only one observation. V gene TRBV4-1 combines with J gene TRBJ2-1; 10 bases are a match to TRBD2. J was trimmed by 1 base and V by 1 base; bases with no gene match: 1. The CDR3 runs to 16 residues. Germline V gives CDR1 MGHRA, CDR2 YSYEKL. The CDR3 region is CASSQVAGGSYNEQFF. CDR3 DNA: TGCGCCAGCAGCCAAGTAGCGGGGGGTTCCTACAATGAGCAGTTCTTC.

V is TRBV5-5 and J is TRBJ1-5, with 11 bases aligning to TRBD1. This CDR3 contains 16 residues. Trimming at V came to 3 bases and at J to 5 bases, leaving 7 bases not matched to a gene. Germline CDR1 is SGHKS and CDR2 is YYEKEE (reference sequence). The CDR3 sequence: CASSWGTGGQDQPQHF. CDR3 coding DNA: TGTGCCAGCAGCTGGGGGACAGGGGGACAGGATCAGCCCCAGCATTTT.

This CDR3 is CASSYSFATQYF. In DNA, the CDR3 is TGTGCCAGCAGTTACTCGTTCGCTACGCAGTATTTT. V is TRBV6-6 and J is TRBJ2-3; D ambiguous. V shed 0 bases and J shed 8 bases, with 6 bases lying between them. CDR1 and CDR2 (germline): MNHNY, SVGAGI (reference sequence). The CDR3 is 12 amino acids.

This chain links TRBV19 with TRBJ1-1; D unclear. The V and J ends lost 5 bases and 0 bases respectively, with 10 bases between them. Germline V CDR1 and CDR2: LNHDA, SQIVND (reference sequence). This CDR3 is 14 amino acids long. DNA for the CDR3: TGTGCCAGTAGTTTATCACAGCTGAACACTGAAGCTTTCTTT. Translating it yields CASSLSQLNTEAFF.

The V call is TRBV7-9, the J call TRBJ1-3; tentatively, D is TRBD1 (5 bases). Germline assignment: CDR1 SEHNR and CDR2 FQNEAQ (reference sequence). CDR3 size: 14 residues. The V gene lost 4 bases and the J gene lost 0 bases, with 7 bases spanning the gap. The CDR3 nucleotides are TGTGCCAGCAGCTCAGGGATCTCTGGAAACACCATATATTTT. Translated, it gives CASSSGISGNTIYF.

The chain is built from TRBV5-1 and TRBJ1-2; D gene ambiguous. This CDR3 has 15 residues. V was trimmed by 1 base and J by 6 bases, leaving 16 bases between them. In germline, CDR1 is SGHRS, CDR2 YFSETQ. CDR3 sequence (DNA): TGCGCCAGCAGCTTGTTCGCCGGCCCAACGGATGGCTACACCTTC. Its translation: CASSLFAGPTDGYTF.

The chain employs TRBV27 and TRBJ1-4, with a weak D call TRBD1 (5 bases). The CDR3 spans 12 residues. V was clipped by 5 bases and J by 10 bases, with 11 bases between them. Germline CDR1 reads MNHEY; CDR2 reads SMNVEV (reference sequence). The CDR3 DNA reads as TGTGCCAGCAGTAAGCGCGGGGGAAAACTGTTTTTT. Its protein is CASSKRGGKLFF.

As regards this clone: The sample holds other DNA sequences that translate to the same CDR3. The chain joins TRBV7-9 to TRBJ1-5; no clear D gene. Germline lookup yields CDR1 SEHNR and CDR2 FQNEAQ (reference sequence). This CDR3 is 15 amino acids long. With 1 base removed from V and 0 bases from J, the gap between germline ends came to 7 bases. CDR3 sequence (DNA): TGTGCCAGCAGCTTAGAAGGTTATAGCAATCAGCCCCAGCATTTT. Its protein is CASSLEGYSNQPQHF. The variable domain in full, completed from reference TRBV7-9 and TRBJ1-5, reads DTGVSQNPRHKITKRGQNVTFRCDPISEHNRLYWYRQTLGQGPEFLTYFQNEAQLEKSRLLSDRFSAERPKGSFSTLEIQRTEQGDSAMYLCASSLEGYSNQPQHFGDGTRLSIL.

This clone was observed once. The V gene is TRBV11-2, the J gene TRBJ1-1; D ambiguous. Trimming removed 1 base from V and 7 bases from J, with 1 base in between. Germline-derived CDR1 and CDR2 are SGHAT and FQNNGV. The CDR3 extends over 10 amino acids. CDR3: CASSLGEAFF. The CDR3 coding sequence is TGTGCCAGCAGCTTAGGTGAAGCTTTCTTT.

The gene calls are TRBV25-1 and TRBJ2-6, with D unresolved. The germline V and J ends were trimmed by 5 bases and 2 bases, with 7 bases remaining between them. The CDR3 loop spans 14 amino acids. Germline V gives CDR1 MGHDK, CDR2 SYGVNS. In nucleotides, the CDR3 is TGTGCCAGCAGTCTTACAACTGGGGCCAACGTCCTGACTTTC. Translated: CASSLTTGANVLTF.

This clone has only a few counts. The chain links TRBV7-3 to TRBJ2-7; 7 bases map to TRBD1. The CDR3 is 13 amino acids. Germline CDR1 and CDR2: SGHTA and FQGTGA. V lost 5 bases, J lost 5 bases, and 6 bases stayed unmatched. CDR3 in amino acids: CASSPGQVHEQYF. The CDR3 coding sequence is TGTGCCAGCAGCCCCGGACAGGTCCACGAGCAGTACTTC.

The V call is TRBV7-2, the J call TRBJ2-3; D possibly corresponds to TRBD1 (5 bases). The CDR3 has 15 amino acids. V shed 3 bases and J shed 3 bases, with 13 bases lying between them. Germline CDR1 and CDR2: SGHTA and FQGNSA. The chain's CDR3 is CASSLFAGLTDTQYF. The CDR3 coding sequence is TGTGCCAGCAGCTTGTTCGCAGGGTTGACAGATACGCAGTATTTT.

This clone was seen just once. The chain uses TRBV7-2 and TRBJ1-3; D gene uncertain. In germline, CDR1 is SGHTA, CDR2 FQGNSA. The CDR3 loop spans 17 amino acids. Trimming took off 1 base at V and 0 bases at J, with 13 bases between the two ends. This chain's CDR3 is CASSLGFSLISGNTIYF. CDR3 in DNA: TGTGCCAGCAGCTTAGGGTTTTCGTTAATCTCTGGAAACACCATATATTTT.

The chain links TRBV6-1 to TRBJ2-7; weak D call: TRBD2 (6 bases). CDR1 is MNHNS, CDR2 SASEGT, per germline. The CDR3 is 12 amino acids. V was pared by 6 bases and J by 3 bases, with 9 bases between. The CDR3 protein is CASRTGSYEQYV. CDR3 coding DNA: TGTGCCAGCAGGACCGGGAGCTACGAGCAGTACGTC.

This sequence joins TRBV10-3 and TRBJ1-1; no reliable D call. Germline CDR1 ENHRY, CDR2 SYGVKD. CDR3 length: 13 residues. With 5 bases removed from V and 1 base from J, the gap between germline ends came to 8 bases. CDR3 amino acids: CAISREGNTEAFF. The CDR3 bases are TGTGCCATCAGTCGGGAGGGGAACACTGAAGCTTTCTTT.

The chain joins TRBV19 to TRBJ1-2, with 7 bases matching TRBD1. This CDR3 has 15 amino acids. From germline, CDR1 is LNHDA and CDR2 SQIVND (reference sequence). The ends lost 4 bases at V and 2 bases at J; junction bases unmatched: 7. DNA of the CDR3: TGTGCCAGTAGTAGACAGGGTTTGGCGAACTATGGCTACACCTTC. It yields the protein CASSRQGLANYGYTF.

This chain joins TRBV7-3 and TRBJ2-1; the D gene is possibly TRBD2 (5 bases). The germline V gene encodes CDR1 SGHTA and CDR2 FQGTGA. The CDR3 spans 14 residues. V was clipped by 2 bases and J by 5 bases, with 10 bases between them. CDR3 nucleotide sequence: TGTGCCAGCAGCTTACCAGGACTCAACAATGAGCAGTTCTTC. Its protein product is CASSLPGLNNEQFF.